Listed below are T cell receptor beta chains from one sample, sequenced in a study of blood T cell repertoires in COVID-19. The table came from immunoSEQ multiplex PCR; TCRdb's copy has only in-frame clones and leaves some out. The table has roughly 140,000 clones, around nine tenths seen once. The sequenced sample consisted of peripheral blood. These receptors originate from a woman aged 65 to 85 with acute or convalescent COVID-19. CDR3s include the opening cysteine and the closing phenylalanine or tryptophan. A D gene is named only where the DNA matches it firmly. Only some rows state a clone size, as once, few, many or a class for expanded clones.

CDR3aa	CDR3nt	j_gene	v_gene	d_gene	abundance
CATSREAGGLTDEQFF	TGTGCCACCTCCCGGGAGGCGGGGGGCCTGACCGATGAGCAGTTCTTC	TRBJ2-1	TRBV3-1/TRBV3-2	TRBD2	NA
CASSGDRGRPSNQPQHF	TGTGCCAGTAGTGGCGACAGGGGGAGACCTAGCAATCAGCCCCAGCATTTT	TRBJ1-5	TRBV19	TRBD1	NA
CASSPTGARPNEQFF	TGTGCCAGCAGCCCGACAGGGGCTCGACCCAATGAGCAGTTCTTC	TRBJ2-1	TRBV7-8	TRBD1	once
CASSIEVAGGHNQPQHF	TGTGCCAGTAGTATAGAGGTCGCTGGAGGGCATAATCAGCCCCAGCATTTT	TRBJ1-5	TRBV19	NA	once
CASSQEQAQGYGYTF	TGCGCCAGCAGCCAAGAACAGGCTCAGGGCTATGGCTACACCTTC	TRBJ1-2	TRBV4-3	NA	NA
CASSPTPSGGSYNSPLHF	TGTGCCAGCAGCCCGACACCATCGGGGGGGTCCTATAATTCACCCCTCCACTTT	TRBJ1-6	TRBV5-6	NA	once
CASSPQDRGRSGELFF	TGTGCCAGCTCACCACAGGACAGGGGAAGGTCCGGGGAGCTGTTTTTT	TRBJ2-2	TRBV18	TRBD1	NA
CASSLVEVTGLRNTEAFF	TGTGCCAGCAGTTTGGTTGAGGTGACAGGGCTGCGGAACACTGAAGCTTTCTTT	TRBJ1-1	TRBV27	TRBD1	NA
CASSLSDRIYGYTF	TGTGCCAGCAGTTTATCGGACAGGATCTATGGCTACACCTTC	TRBJ1-2	TRBV28	TRBD1	NA
CASSFGTSGTDTQYF	TGTGCCAGCAGCTTCGGGACTAGCGGCACAGATACGCAGTATTTT	TRBJ2-3	TRBV11-2	TRBD2	NA
CASSSTRFSYNEQFF	TGTGCCAGCAGTTCCACCAGGTTTTCCTACAATGAGCAGTTCTTC	TRBJ2-1	TRBV6-5	NA	NA
CASSLGGDGGNTIYF	TGTGCCAGCAGCTTGGGGGGGGACGGAGGAAACACCATATATTTT	TRBJ1-3	TRBV5-4	NA	NA
CASSTIRGSGNTIYF	TGTGCCAGCAGTACCATCAGGGGCTCTGGAAACACCATATATTTT	TRBJ1-3	TRBV6-2/TRBV6-3	NA	NA
CASSLVRGKSEKLFF	TGTGCCAGCAGCTTAGTCAGGGGAAAAAGTGAAAAACTGTTTTTT	TRBJ1-4	TRBV11-3	NA	NA
CASSQGADNSPLHF	TGTGCCAGCTCCCAAGGGGCAGATAATTCACCCCTCCACTTT	TRBJ1-6	TRBV18	NA	few
CASSQVRQGAYEQYF	TGCGCCAGCAGCCAAGTAAGGCAGGGGGCTTACGAGCAGTACTTC	TRBJ2-7	TRBV4-3	TRBD1	NA
CASKLAGGPAYEQYF	TGTGCCAGCAAACTAGCGGGGGGACCCGCCTACGAGCAGTACTTC	TRBJ2-7	TRBV2	TRBD2	NA
CASISAWGGTEAFF	TGCGCCAGCATCAGCGCGTGGGGGGGAACTGAAGCTTTCTTT	TRBJ1-1	TRBV10-2	NA	NA
CASSKTGRYYGYTF	TGTGCCAGCAGCAAGACAGGGCGGTACTATGGCTACACCTTC	TRBJ1-2	TRBV27	TRBD1	NA
CASSTGTAFLNTEAFF	TGTGCCAGCAGCACCGGGACTGCCTTTTTGAACACTGAAGCTTTCTTT	TRBJ1-1	TRBV6-6	NA	once
CASSQDSSSGNTIYF	TGTGCCAGCAGTCAGGACAGCTCCTCTGGAAACACCATATATTTT	TRBJ1-3	TRBV25-1	NA	NA
CASSLGGEQFF	TGCGCCAGCAGCTTGGGCGGTGAGCAGTTCTTC	TRBJ2-1	TRBV5-1	NA	NA
CASSASGQGSSYNSPLHF	TGTGCCAGCAGTGCTTCGGGACAGGGGAGCTCCTATAATTCACCCCTCCACTTT	TRBJ1-6	TRBV6-1	TRBD1	NA
CASSPARGNYGYTF	TGTGCCAGCAGTCCTGCCAGGGGTAACTATGGCTACACCTTC	TRBJ1-2	TRBV2	NA	NA
CASSRWRGGLDTQYF	TGTGCCAGCAGTCGTTGGCGGGGGGGCTTGGATACGCAGTATTTT	TRBJ2-3	TRBV6-4	TRBD2	NA
CASRDPSPTDTQYF	TGCGCCAGCAGAGACCCTAGCCCCACAGATACGCAGTATTTT	TRBJ2-3	TRBV10-2	NA	once
CASSLGGTGWNQPQHF	TGTGCCAGCAGCTTAGGTGGGACAGGGTGGAACCAGCCCCAGCATTTT	TRBJ1-5	TRBV7-8	TRBD1	NA
CASSLEQGGWSTEAFF	TGTGCCAGCAGCTTAGAGCAAGGGGGTTGGAGCACTGAAGCTTTCTTT	TRBJ1-1	TRBV7-9	NA	NA
CASSVVGGRTDTQYF	TGTGCCAGCAGCGTAGTAGGAGGGAGGACAGATACGCAGTATTTT	TRBJ2-3	TRBV9	NA	NA
CASSRTRGGPNTEAFF	TGTGCCAGCAGCCGCACCCGGGGGGGACCGAACACTGAAGCTTTCTTT	TRBJ1-1	TRBV7-6	NA	NA
CASSLANPGNPDTQYF	TGCGCCAGCAGCTTGGCAAATCCGGGGAACCCAGATACGCAGTATTTT	TRBJ2-3	TRBV5-1	NA	NA
CASRFQGSAEAFF	TGTGCCAGCAGATTCCAGGGAAGCGCTGAAGCTTTCTTT	TRBJ1-1	TRBV12-3/TRBV12-4	NA	NA
CASSFLAGDSGANVLTF	TGTGCCAGCAGCTTTTTAGCGGGGGACTCTGGGGCCAACGTCCTGACTTTC	TRBJ2-6	TRBV7-2	TRBD2	NA
CASSQGGTSTDTQYF	TGTGCCAGCAGCCAAGGGGGGACTAGCACAGATACGCAGTATTTT	TRBJ2-3	TRBV4-2	NA	NA
CASSRGQAINTDTQYF	TGTGCCAGCAGCCGCGGACAGGCGATAAACACAGATACGCAGTATTTT	TRBJ2-3	TRBV7-2	TRBD1	NA
CASSLSAGGTNEKLFF	TGTGCCAGCTCACTCTCCGCAGGTGGGACTAATGAAAAACTGTTTTTT	TRBJ1-4	TRBV18	NA	NA
CATSWQGKEKLFF	TGTGCCACCAGCTGGCAGGGGAAGGAAAAACTGTTTTTT	TRBJ1-4	TRBV15	NA	NA
CASSQDRVRTGEQFF	TGCGCCAGCAGCCAAGATCGTGTCCGTACGGGTGAGCAGTTCTTC	TRBJ2-1	TRBV4-3	NA	NA
CASSRGGLAGSTGETQYF	TGCGCCAGCAGCCGGGGGGGACTAGCGGGCTCAACCGGAGAGACCCAGTACTTC	TRBJ2-5	TRBV5-1	TRBD2	NA
CASTGGPDTQYF	TGTGCCAGCACGGGGGGGCCAGATACGCAGTATTTT	TRBJ2-3	TRBV7-2	TRBD2	NA
CASRSGGPYNEQFF	TGTGCCAGCAGGAGCGGGGGTCCATACAATGAGCAGTTCTTC	TRBJ2-1	TRBV27	TRBD2	NA
CASNMQGRLETQYF	TGTGCCAGTAATATGCAGGGGCGGTTGGAGACCCAGTACTTC	TRBJ2-5	TRBV19	NA	NA
CASSSPGRLARGDIDTQYF	TGTGCCAGCAGCTCCCCGGGGCGACTAGCGCGGGGGGATATAGATACGCAGTATTTT	TRBJ2-3	TRBV7-2	TRBD2	once
CASWFLAGGGGELFF	TGTGCCAGCTGGTTTCTAGCGGGGGGTGGCGGGGAGCTGTTTTTT	TRBJ2-2	TRBV6-5	TRBD2	NA
CASSRGTGGSYEQYF	TGTGCCAGTAGCAGGGGGACAGGGGGCTCGTACGAGCAGTACTTC	TRBJ2-7	TRBV19	TRBD1	NA
CASSKHGDPEAFF	TGTGCCAGTAGTAAGCACGGGGATCCTGAAGCTTTCTTT	TRBJ1-1	TRBV19	NA	once
CASSRQGAVFGYTF	TGTGCCAGCAGTCGACAGGGGGCGGTATTCGGCTACACCTTC	TRBJ1-2	TRBV7-2	TRBD1	NA
CASTGGVSSYNEQFF	TGTGCCAGCACCGGCGGGGTGAGCTCCTACAATGAGCAGTTCTTC	TRBJ2-1	TRBV27	NA	NA
CATSESGLAGEHTGELFF	TGTGCCACCAGCGAATCGGGACTAGCGGGGGAACACACCGGGGAGCTGTTTTTT	TRBJ2-2	TRBV15	TRBD2	NA
CASSPGHRTGRTEAFF	TGTGCCAGCAGCCCCGGACATAGGACAGGGCGGACTGAAGCTTTCTTT	TRBJ1-1	TRBV11-3	TRBD1	NA
CASSLSGRDRGGDGYTF	TGTGCCAGCTCACTCTCCGGGAGGGACAGGGGAGGCGATGGCTACACCTTC	TRBJ1-2	TRBV18	TRBD1	NA
CASSQPPTGNTEAFF	TGTGCCAGCAGCCAGCCCCCTACAGGGAACACTGAAGCTTTCTTT	TRBJ1-1	TRBV14	NA	NA
CASSLRDSLIGHF	TGTGCCAGCAGCCTACGGGACTCTTTAATAGGGCATTTT	TRBJ1-5	TRBV6-5	NA	once
CASRVGSSYNEQFF	TGCGCCAGCAGAGTTGGGAGCTCCTACAATGAGCAGTTCTTC	TRBJ2-1	TRBV5-1	NA	NA
CASSPNPAGFGSNQPQHF	TGTGCCAGCTCACCAAACCCTGCGGGATTTGGGAGCAATCAGCCCCAGCATTTT	TRBJ1-5	TRBV18	NA	NA
CASSLRTNLNTEAFF	TGTGCCAGCAGTCTTAGGACAAACCTGAACACTGAAGCTTTCTTT	TRBJ1-1	TRBV6-6	NA	NA
CASSRRPPSGSGGQRDEQFF	TGTGCCAGCAGTCGAAGACCCCCCTCTGGGAGCGGGGGGCAGAGGGATGAGCAGTTCTTC	TRBJ2-1	TRBV2	TRBD2	NA